These T cell receptor beta chains were read from a single sample in a study of OX40 agonist ivuxolimab in advanced cancers. Sequenced by immunoSEQ multiplex PCR; TCRdb stores in-frame clones only, minus some. There are over 15,000 clones in the sample; 70% to 90% occur only once, and 3.9% lies in the top ten. The sequences come from CD4+ or CD8+ T cells sorted from blood, collected in a trial of the OX40 agonist ivuxolimab. The receptor source for this set is an adult with an advanced solid tumor such as melanoma, head and neck, liver or kidney cancer. The CDR3 runs from the conserved cysteine through the conserved F or W. D genes are given only for firm matches. Some rows have no size entry. The others give once, few or many, or a class for an expanded clone.

v_call: TRBV27; d_call: -; cdr3_length: 17; j_call: TRBJ1-2; clone_size: -; cdr3_nt: TGTGCCAGCAGTTCCAAGGGGCGGCTTGGGATGAGCTATGGCTACACCTTC; cdr3_aa: CASSSKGRLGMSYGYTF
v_call: TRBV5-5; d_call: -; cdr3_length: 17; j_call: TRBJ2-7; clone_size: -; cdr3_nt: TGTGCCAGCAGCTTTGCGTGGGACCCTGGGAGCTCCTACGAGCAGTACTTC; cdr3_aa: CASSFAWDPGSSYEQYF
v_call: TRBV7-2; d_call: TRBD2; cdr3_length: 13; j_call: TRBJ2-7; clone_size: -; cdr3_nt: TGTGCCAGCAGCTTTGGTAGCGGGAGTGAGCAGTACTTC; cdr3_aa: CASSFGSGSEQYF
v_call: TRBV2; d_call: TRBD1; cdr3_length: 11; j_call: TRBJ2-7; clone_size: -; cdr3_nt: TGTGCCAGCAGAAGGGGGCCAGGTAAGTACTTC; cdr3_aa: CASRRGPGKYF
v_call: TRBV7-7; d_call: TRBD2; cdr3_length: 14; j_call: TRBJ2-3; clone_size: once; cdr3_nt: TGTGCCAGCAGCTCCGGACTAGCGGCAGATACGCAGTATTTT; cdr3_aa: CASSSGLAADTQYF
v_call: TRBV7-9; d_call: -; cdr3_length: 13; j_call: TRBJ1-2; clone_size: -; cdr3_nt: TGTGCCAGCAGCTTACCCGGCGGCGATGGCTACACCTTC; cdr3_aa: CASSLPGGDGYTF
v_call: TRBV7-9; d_call: -; cdr3_length: 15; j_call: TRBJ2-2; clone_size: once; cdr3_nt: TGTGCCAGCAGCTTACAGGGGCAGAACACCGGGGAGCTGTTTTTT; cdr3_aa: CASSLQGQNTGELFF
v_call: TRBV4-3; d_call: TRBD2; cdr3_length: 20; j_call: TRBJ2-5; clone_size: -; cdr3_nt: TGCGCCAGCAGCCAAGATTGGAGGACTAGCGGGAGGGTGGACCAAGAGACCCAGTACTTC; cdr3_aa: CASSQDWRTSGRVDQETQYF
v_call: TRBV10-3; d_call: -; cdr3_length: 14; j_call: TRBJ1-1; clone_size: -; cdr3_nt: TGTGCCATCAGTGTAACAGAGCTGAACACTGAAGCTTTCTTT; cdr3_aa: CAISVTELNTEAFF
v_call: TRBV7-9; d_call: -; cdr3_length: 13; j_call: TRBJ1-1; clone_size: once; cdr3_nt: TGTGCCAGCAGCCCGTCTGCCCACACTGAAGCTTTCTTT; cdr3_aa: CASSPSAHTEAFF
v_call: TRBV27; d_call: -; cdr3_length: 15; j_call: TRBJ2-3; clone_size: -; cdr3_nt: TGTGCCAGCAGTTCCAGGGCCTACAGCACAGATACGCAGTATTTT; cdr3_aa: CASSSRAYSTDTQYF
v_call: TRBV4-2; d_call: TRBD2; cdr3_length: 16; j_call: TRBJ2-1; clone_size: -; cdr3_nt: TGTGCCAGCAGCCATGGGACTAGCGGGACCTACAATGAGCAGTTCTTC; cdr3_aa: CASSHGTSGTYNEQFF
v_call: TRBV5-4; d_call: -; cdr3_length: 15; j_call: TRBJ1-1; clone_size: -; cdr3_nt: TGTGCCAGCAGTCTCCGGAGGGGCGTTGGCACTGAAGCTTTCTTT; cdr3_aa: CASSLRRGVGTEAFF
v_call: TRBV29-1; d_call: -; cdr3_length: 16; j_call: TRBJ1-2; clone_size: -; cdr3_nt: TGCAGCGTTGGGCCGGCCGGACAGCTATATAACTATGGCTACACCTTC; cdr3_aa: CSVGPAGQLYNYGYTF
v_call: TRBV6-1; d_call: -; cdr3_length: 12; j_call: TRBJ1-2; clone_size: -; cdr3_nt: TGTGCCAGCAGTGACATCTTTTATGGCTACACCTTC; cdr3_aa: CASSDIFYGYTF
v_call: TRBV27; d_call: TRBD1; cdr3_length: 15; j_call: TRBJ1-2; clone_size: -; cdr3_nt: TGTGCCAGCAGTTTCTCAAGGGGGCAGAACTATGGCTACACCTTC; cdr3_aa: CASSFSRGQNYGYTF
v_call: TRBV10-2; d_call: TRBD2; cdr3_length: 15; j_call: TRBJ2-7; clone_size: -; cdr3_nt: TGCGCCAGCAGAGTAAGGCGGGAGAACCCCTACGAGCAGTACTTC; cdr3_aa: CASRVRRENPYEQYF
v_call: TRBV28; d_call: -; cdr3_length: 15; j_call: TRBJ1-5; clone_size: -; cdr3_nt: TGTGCCAGCAGTCCACCGGGATCCGTATCATGGCCCCAGCATTTT; cdr3_aa: CASSPPGSVSWPQHF
v_call: TRBV5-3; d_call: TRBD2; cdr3_length: 16; j_call: TRBJ2-5; clone_size: -; cdr3_nt: TGTGCCAGAAAAGAAAGCTGGTCGGGAGGAGAAGAGACCCAGTACTTC; cdr3_aa: CARKESWSGGEETQYF
v_call: TRBV4-2; d_call: TRBD2; cdr3_length: 15; j_call: TRBJ2-5; clone_size: -; cdr3_nt: TGTGCCAGCAGCCAAGAGTTAGCGGGAGAGGAGACCCAGTACTTC; cdr3_aa: CASSQELAGEETQYF
v_call: TRBV5-1; d_call: -; cdr3_length: 12; j_call: TRBJ2-5; clone_size: -; cdr3_nt: TGCGCCAGCTCGACGGAACAAGAGACCCAGTACTTC; cdr3_aa: CASSTEQETQYF
v_call: TRBV5-1; d_call: -; cdr3_length: 16; j_call: TRBJ1-3; clone_size: -; cdr3_nt: TGCGCCAGCAGCTTTAAAACGGGCATTTCTGGAAACACCATATATTTT; cdr3_aa: CASSFKTGISGNTIYF
v_call: TRBV27; d_call: TRBD2; cdr3_length: 14; j_call: TRBJ2-7; clone_size: few; cdr3_nt: TGTGCCAGCAGTCATAGCGGGCCCTCCTACGAGCAGTACTTC; cdr3_aa: CASSHSGPSYEQYF
v_call: TRBV7-6; d_call: TRBD2; cdr3_length: 16; j_call: TRBJ2-2; clone_size: -; cdr3_nt: TGTGCCAGCAGCTTAGACGGACTAGCGGGGTCCGGGGAGCTGTTTTTT; cdr3_aa: CASSLDGLAGSGELFF
v_call: TRBV5-6; d_call: -; cdr3_length: 12; j_call: TRBJ1-2; clone_size: -; cdr3_nt: TGTGCCAGCAGCCTGAGTGGATATGGCTACACCTTC; cdr3_aa: CASSLSGYGYTF
v_call: TRBV9; d_call: -; cdr3_length: 19; j_call: TRBJ2-1; clone_size: -; cdr3_nt: TGTGCCAGCAGCGTAGCCCTCCCCGAGGGGGCGGGGGGCTACAATGAGCAGTTCTTC; cdr3_aa: CASSVALPEGAGGYNEQFF
v_call: TRBV27; d_call: -; cdr3_length: 15; j_call: TRBJ2-7; clone_size: -; cdr3_nt: TGTGCCAGCAGACTCCGGGACACCCCCGCCTACGAGCAGTACTTC; cdr3_aa: CASRLRDTPAYEQYF
v_call: TRBV11-3; d_call: -; cdr3_length: 16; j_call: TRBJ2-1; clone_size: -; cdr3_nt: TGTGCCAGCAGCGTCCTCAGCGGACAGAGTGTGGGTGAGCAGTTCTTC; cdr3_aa: CASSVLSGQSVGEQFF
v_call: TRBV11-3; d_call: TRBD1; cdr3_length: 14; j_call: TRBJ1-1; clone_size: -; cdr3_nt: TGTGCCGGCAGCTTAGCCGGGGGGACAGGAGAAGCTTTCTTT; cdr3_aa: CAGSLAGGTGEAFF
v_call: TRBV19; d_call: TRBD1; cdr3_length: 13; j_call: TRBJ2-3; clone_size: -; cdr3_nt: TGTGCCAGTAGTATAGTCGACAGGGACACGCAGTATTTT; cdr3_aa: CASSIVDRDTQYF
v_call: TRBV19; d_call: -; cdr3_length: 13; j_call: TRBJ2-5; clone_size: -; cdr3_nt: TGTGCCAGTAGTCCAGGGTCCCGAGAGACCCAGTACTTC; cdr3_aa: CASSPGSRETQYF
v_call: TRBV5-1; d_call: TRBD1; cdr3_length: 16; j_call: TRBJ2-7; clone_size: -; cdr3_nt: TGCGCCAGCAGCAAAGGACAGGGAAATTTACCCTACGAGCAGTACTTC; cdr3_aa: CASSKGQGNLPYEQYF
v_call: TRBV10-2; d_call: -; cdr3_length: 13; j_call: TRBJ1-1; clone_size: -; cdr3_nt: TGCGCCAGCAGTGACCCCGGTGGCACTGAAGCTTTCTTT; cdr3_aa: CASSDPGGTEAFF
v_call: TRBV29-1; d_call: -; cdr3_length: 14; j_call: TRBJ2-7; clone_size: -; cdr3_nt: TGCACCTCTGGTATAGGAGGCCCAGGCCGCGAGCAGTACTTC; cdr3_aa: CTSGIGGPGREQYF
v_call: TRBV28; d_call: -; cdr3_length: 14; j_call: TRBJ2-7; clone_size: -; cdr3_nt: TGTGCCAGCTACGGGTCCCCTAACCCCTACGAGCAGTACTTC; cdr3_aa: CASYGSPNPYEQYF
v_call: TRBV7-2; d_call: TRBD1; cdr3_length: 15; j_call: TRBJ1-2; clone_size: -; cdr3_nt: TGTGCCAGCAGCTTAGAGGGGGCCACTAACTATGGCTACACCTTC; cdr3_aa: CASSLEGATNYGYTF
v_call: TRBV6-5; d_call: -; cdr3_length: 14; j_call: TRBJ1-2; clone_size: once; cdr3_nt: TGTGCCAGCAGTTACCACGGGGTAGTCGGGACGGCCACCTTC; cdr3_aa: CASSYHGVVGTATF
v_call: TRBV28; d_call: -; cdr3_length: 12; j_call: TRBJ1-5; clone_size: -; cdr3_nt: TGTGCCAGCAGTACACGGGCGCAGCCCCAGCATTTT; cdr3_aa: CASSTRAQPQHF
v_call: TRBV19; d_call: -; cdr3_length: 15; j_call: TRBJ2-6; clone_size: -; cdr3_nt: TGTGCCAGTAGTATAGAGAAGTCTGGGGCCAACGTCCTGACTTTC; cdr3_aa: CASSIEKSGANVLTF
v_call: TRBV9; d_call: -; cdr3_length: 15; j_call: TRBJ1-2; clone_size: -; cdr3_nt: TGTGCCAGCAGCGTACGGGACACAGGCAACTATGGCTACACCTTC; cdr3_aa: CASSVRDTGNYGYTF
v_call: TRBV28; d_call: TRBD1; cdr3_length: 14; j_call: TRBJ2-7; clone_size: once; cdr3_nt: TGTGCCAGCAGTTCGAACCGACAGGGCTACGAGCAGTACTTC; cdr3_aa: CASSSNRQGYEQYF
v_call: TRBV30; d_call: -; cdr3_length: 10; j_call: TRBJ1-1; clone_size: once; cdr3_nt: TGTGCCTGGAAAACCGCCATTGCTTTCTTT; cdr3_aa: CAWKTAIAFF
v_call: TRBV7-9; d_call: -; cdr3_length: 14; j_call: TRBJ2-7; clone_size: -; cdr3_nt: TGTGCCAGCAGCTTAGTCCCCCCCCCGCGCGAGCAGTACTTC; cdr3_aa: CASSLVPPPREQYF